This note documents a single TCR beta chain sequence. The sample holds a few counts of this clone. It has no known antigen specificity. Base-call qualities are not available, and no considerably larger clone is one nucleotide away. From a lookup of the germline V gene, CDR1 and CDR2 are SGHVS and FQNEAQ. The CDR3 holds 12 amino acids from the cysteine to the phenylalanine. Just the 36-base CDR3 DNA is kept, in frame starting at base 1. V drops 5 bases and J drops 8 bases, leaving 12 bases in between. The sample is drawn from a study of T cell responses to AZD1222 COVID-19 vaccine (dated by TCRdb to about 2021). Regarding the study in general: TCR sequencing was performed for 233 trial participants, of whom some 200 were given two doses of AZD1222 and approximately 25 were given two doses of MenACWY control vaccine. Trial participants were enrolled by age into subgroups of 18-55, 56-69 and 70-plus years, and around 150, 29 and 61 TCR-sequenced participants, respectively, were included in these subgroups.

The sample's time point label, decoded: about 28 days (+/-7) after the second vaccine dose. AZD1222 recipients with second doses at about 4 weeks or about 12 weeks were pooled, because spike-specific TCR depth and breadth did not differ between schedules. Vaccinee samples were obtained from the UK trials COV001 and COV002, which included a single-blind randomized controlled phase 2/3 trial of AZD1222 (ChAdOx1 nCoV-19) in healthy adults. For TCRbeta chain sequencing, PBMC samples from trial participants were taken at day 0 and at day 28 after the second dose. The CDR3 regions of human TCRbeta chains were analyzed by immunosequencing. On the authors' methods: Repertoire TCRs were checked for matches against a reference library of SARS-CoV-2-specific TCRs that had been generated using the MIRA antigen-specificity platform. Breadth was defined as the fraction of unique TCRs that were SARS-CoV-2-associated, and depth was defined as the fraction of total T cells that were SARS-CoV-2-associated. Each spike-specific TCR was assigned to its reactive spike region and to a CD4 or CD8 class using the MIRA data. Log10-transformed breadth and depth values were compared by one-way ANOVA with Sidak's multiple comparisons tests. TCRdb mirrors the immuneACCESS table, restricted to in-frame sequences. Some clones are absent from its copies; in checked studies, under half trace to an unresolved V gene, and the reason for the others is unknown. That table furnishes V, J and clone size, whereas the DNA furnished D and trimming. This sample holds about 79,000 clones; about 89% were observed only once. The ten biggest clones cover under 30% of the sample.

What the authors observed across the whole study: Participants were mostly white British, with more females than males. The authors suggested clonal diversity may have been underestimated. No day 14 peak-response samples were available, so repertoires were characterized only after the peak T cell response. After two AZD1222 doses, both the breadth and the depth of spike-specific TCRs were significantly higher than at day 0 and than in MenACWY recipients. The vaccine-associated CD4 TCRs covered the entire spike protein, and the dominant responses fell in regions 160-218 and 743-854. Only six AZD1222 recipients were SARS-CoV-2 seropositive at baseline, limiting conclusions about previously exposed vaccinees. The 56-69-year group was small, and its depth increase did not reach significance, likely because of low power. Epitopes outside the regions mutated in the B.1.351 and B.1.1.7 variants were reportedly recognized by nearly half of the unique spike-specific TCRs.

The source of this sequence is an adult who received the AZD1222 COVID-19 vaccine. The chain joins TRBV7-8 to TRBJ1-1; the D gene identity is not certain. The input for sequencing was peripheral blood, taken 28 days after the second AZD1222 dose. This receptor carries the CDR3 CASSLSIAEAFF. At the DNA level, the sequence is TGTGCCAGCAGCCTTTCAATAGCCGAAGCTTTCTTT.